What follows are 20 T cell receptor beta chains derived from one specimen sequenced in a study of blood T cells in healthy people across ages. The use of a sample-barcoded 5' primer and a J-beta primer mix characterized a second PCR of roughly 6 to 11 cycles. TCRdb fed the 5' RACE reads into MiXCR, producing one record per CDR3 protein. This table has about 1.7 million distinct CDR3 sequences, 28% appearing once. Sequences were obtained from blood. These receptor sequences come from a woman in her twenties or thirties in good health.

The table lists this clonotype with a few counts. V and J are TRBV14 and TRBJ2-1, with 11 positions matching TRBD2. Germline assignment: CDR1 SGHDN and CDR2 FVKESK. This CDR3 comprises 17 residues. Losses at the gene ends were 6 bases for V and 2 bases for J; bases not matched to a gene: 9. In nucleotides, the CDR3 is TGTGCCAGCAGACTCGGGATTAGCGGGAGGGCCTACAATGAGCAGTTCTTC. Amino acid sequence: CASRLGISGRAYNEQFF. Together with reference TRBV14 and TRBJ2-1, the CDR3 gives the full variable domain: EAGVTQFPSHSVIEKGQTVTLRCDPISGHDNLYWYRRVMGKEIKFLLHFVKESKQDESGMPNNRFLAERTGGTYSTLKVQPAELEDSGVYFCASRLGISGRAYNEQFFGPGTRLTVL.

This chain joins TRBV7-9 and TRBJ1-6; no definite D call. The germline V gene encodes CDR1 SEHNR and CDR2 FQNEAQ (reference sequence). This CDR3 comprises 13 residues. Trimming took 0 bases from V and 9 from J, leaving 6 bases between them. Written as DNA, the CDR3 is TGTGCCAGCAGCTTAGCGGTGGTTTCACCCCTCCACTTT. Translating it yields CASSLAVVSPLHF.

J is TRBJ2-1 and V is TRBV5-1, with D possibly being TRBD1 or TRBD2 (8 bases each). The germline CDR1 and CDR2 sequences are SGHRS and YFSETQ. Between the trimmed V and J ends, which lost 0 bases and 9 bases, there was a span of 16 bases. The CDR3 consists of 15 residues. The CDR3 protein is CASSLDGSGTGEQFF. As DNA, the CDR3 is TGCGCCAGCAGCTTGGATGGTAGCGGGACAGGTGAGCAGTTCTTC.

This clonotype was seen a handful of times. The chain uses TRBV7-2 and TRBJ2-4; 7 bases match TRBD1. The CDR3 sequence is 13 residues long. Trimming removed 8 bases from V and 6 bases from J; junction bases left unmatched: 7. Germline loops: CDR1 SGHTA, CDR2 FQGNSA. CDR3 sequence (DNA): TGTGCCAGCGGCCCGGGACAGTTAAACATTCAGTACTTC. This codes for CASGPGQLNIQYF.

The chain combines TRBV10-1 with TRBJ1-6, with no clear D. CDR3 length: 13 residues. V gave up 0 bases and J gave up 15 bases, with 12 bases separating them. Germline V gene lookup returns CDR1 WNHNN and CDR2 SYGVQD (reference sequence). CDR3 sequence: CASSESSVANLHF. In DNA, the CDR3 is TGCGCCAGCAGTGAGTCTTCCGTGGCTAACCTCCACTTT.

A note on this clonotype: This clone may be a read error of a much larger clone one base away. The rearrangement links TRBV30 to TRBJ2-1; 16 bases are shared with TRBD2. Germline assignment: CDR1 GTSNPN and CDR2 SVGIG (reference sequence). V lost 3 bases and J lost 7; bases outside the gene matches: 3. The CDR3 runs 15 residues. In nucleotides, the CDR3 is TGTGCCTGGAGGGGACTAGCGGGAGGGGTAAATGAGCAGTTCTTC. Translated, it gives CAWRGLAGGVNEQFF.

V usage is TRBV7-6 and J usage is TRBJ2-5; no clear D gene. Germline-derived CDR1 and CDR2 are SGHVS and FNYEAQ. The V end was cut by 4 bases, the J end by 4 bases, with 22 bases between. This CDR3 has 17 amino acids. CDR3: CASSYNSGQGFRETQYF. The CDR3 coding sequence is TGTGCCAGCAGCTACAACTCGGGCCAAGGGTTCCGAGAGACCCAGTACTTC.

Ten or more counts support this clonotype. J is TRBJ2-1 and V is TRBV20-1; 11 bases fit TRBD2. Unmatched junction bases numbered 10, after V lost 5 bases and J lost 4 bases. The CDR3 length is 16 residues. Germline CDR1 is DFQATT and CDR2 is SNEGSKA (reference sequence). This chain's CDR3 is CSAPTAGTSGYNEQFF. The CDR3, as DNA: TGCAGTGCTCCCACCGCCGGGACTAGCGGATACAATGAGCAGTTCTTC.

This clonotype occurred many times. This sequence joins TRBV12-3 or TRBV12-4 and TRBJ2-3; 13 bases agree with TRBD2. The CDR3 spans 15 residues. V lost 8 bases to trimming and J lost 4 bases; unmatched junction nucleotides: 6. DNA of the CDR3: TGTGCCAGCGGGAGACTAGCGGGAGGACCAGATACGCAGTATTTT. This gives the protein CASGRLAGGPDTQYF.

The rearrangement joins TRBV12-3 or TRBV12-4 to TRBJ2-1; the D gene is possibly TRBD1 (6 bases). The CDR3 is made up of 17 amino acids. V was shortened by 6 bases and J by 9 bases, with 27 bases between the two germline ends. For the CDR3, the DNA is TGTGCCAGCAGCGACCCAGGGGTAGGGATGATGGGAATTGAGCAGTTCTTC. Protein product: CASSDPGVGMMGIEQFF.

There are a few counts of this clonotype. The V and J genes are TRBV6-5 and TRBJ2-7; D is undetermined. The last part of the DNA fits TRBJ2-5 better; the J call may be wrong. Germline lookup yields CDR1 MNHEY and CDR2 SVGAGI. CDR3 length: 13 amino acids. CDR3 nucleotides: TGTGCCAGCAGTTACTCGACCTCCGGGACCCAGTACTTC. It yields the protein CASSYSTSGTQYF.

The chain uses TRBV6-1 and TRBJ1-5; D call uncertain. Trimming cost V 4 bases and J 2 bases, with 12 bases left between them. CDR3 length equals 15 residues. From germline, CDR1 is MNHNS and CDR2 SASEGT. Here the CDR3 reads CASSGNLGGNQPQHF. The DNA of the CDR3 is TGTGCCAGCAGTGGGAATTTAGGTGGCAATCAGCCCCAGCATTTT.

In this sample, this clonotype turned up a few times. The chain uses TRBV10-2 and TRBJ2-1; TRBD2 might be the D (6 bases). The CDR3 contains 14 residues. The ends were cut back, 8 bases at V and 7 bases at J, with 18 bases in the middle. Germline V CDR1 and CDR2: WSHSY, SAAADI. The DNA for the CDR3 is TGCGCCAGCCGCAGCTCCCGGACTAAGAATGAGCAGTTCTTC. Protein product: CASRSSRTKNEQFF.

V gene TRBV20-1 combines with J gene TRBJ1-5; 7 nucleotides line up with TRBD1. CDR3 length: 17 amino acids. The J segment lost 0 bases and the V segment lost 4 bases, leaving 12 bases of the junction unmatched. Looked up from germline, CDR1 is DFQATT and CDR2 is SNEGSKA (reference sequence). CDR3 in amino acids: CSANPTSGGSSNQPQHF. CDR3 nucleotides: TGCAGTGCTAACCCAACTTCAGGGGGTAGTAGCAATCAGCCCCAGCATTTT.

For this clonotype: A much larger clone is a single base away; this may be a read error. The gene calls are TRBV4-1 and TRBJ2-7, with 7 bases matching TRBD2. Germline values: CDR1 MGHRA, CDR2 YSYEKL. The CDR3 has 16 residues. The CDR3 DNA follows: TGCGCCAGCAGCCAAACAAGCGGGGTGGGCTCGGTAGAGCACTACTTC. Residues: CASSQTSGVGSVEHYF.

J is TRBJ2-3 and V is TRBV7-3; the D gene is possibly TRBD1 (6 bases). Trimming cost V 4 bases and J 1 base, with 12 bases left between them. This CDR3 is 15 amino acids long. Germline loops: CDR1 SGHTA, CDR2 FQGTGA. The CDR3 nucleotides are TGTGCCAGCAGCTCCCGGGGACATCGCACAGATACGCAGTATTTT. It encodes CASSSRGHRTDTQYF.

CDR3 DNA sequence: TGTGCCAGCAGTTCCCGAGGGAGGCCTAGCACAGATACGCAGTATTTT. This encodes CASSSRGRPSTDTQYF. The chain carries TRBV2 and TRBJ2-3; tentative D call: TRBD2 (6 bases). There are 16 residues in the CDR3. From germline, CDR1 is SNHLY and CDR2 FYNNEI. The ends were cut back, 5 bases at V and 0 bases at J, with 15 bases in the middle.

This clonotype was counted many times. V usage is TRBV5-1 and J usage is TRBJ2-3; 7 positions match TRBD1. V gave up 4 bases and J gave up 6 bases; unmatched junction bases: 8. This CDR3 has 14 residues. Germline CDR1 and CDR2: SGHRS and YFSETQ. CDR3 coding DNA: TGCGCCAGCAGCCTGCGACAGGGCGGGGATACGCAGTATTTT. Protein: CASSLRQGGDTQYF.

The chain uses TRBV27 and TRBJ2-1; D not certain. Per the germline V gene, CDR1 is MNHEY and CDR2 is SMNVEV (reference sequence). V was trimmed by 5 bases and J by 6 bases, leaving 11 bases between them. The CDR3 sequence is 13 residues long. The CDR3 loop reads CASSQIGPNEQFF. The CDR3 nucleotides read TGTGCCAGCAGTCAAATCGGGCCCAATGAGCAGTTCTTC.

Ten or more counts support this clonotype. The chain couples TRBV14 to TRBJ2-7, with D unresolved. Germline V gene lookup returns CDR1 SGHDN and CDR2 FVKESK. The CDR3 spans 14 residues. Trimming pared 5 bases from V and 0 bases from J, leaving 11 bases between. The CDR3 DNA follows: TGTGCCAGCAGCTTTGCCTCCACCTCCTACGAGCAGTACTTC. Translation gives CASSFASTSYEQYF.